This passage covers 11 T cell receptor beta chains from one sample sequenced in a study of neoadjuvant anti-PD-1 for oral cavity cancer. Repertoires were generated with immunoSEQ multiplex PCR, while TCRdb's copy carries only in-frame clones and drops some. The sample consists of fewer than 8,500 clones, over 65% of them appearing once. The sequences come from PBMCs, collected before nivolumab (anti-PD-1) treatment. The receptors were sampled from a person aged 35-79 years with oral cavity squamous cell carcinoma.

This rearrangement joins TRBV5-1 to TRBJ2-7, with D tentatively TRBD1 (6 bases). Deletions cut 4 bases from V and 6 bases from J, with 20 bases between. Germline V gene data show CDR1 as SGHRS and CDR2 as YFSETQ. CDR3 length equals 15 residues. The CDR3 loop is CASSRTDSAAGEQYF. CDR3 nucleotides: TGCGCCAGCAGCAGAACGGACAGCGCGGCGGGCGAGCAGTACTTC.

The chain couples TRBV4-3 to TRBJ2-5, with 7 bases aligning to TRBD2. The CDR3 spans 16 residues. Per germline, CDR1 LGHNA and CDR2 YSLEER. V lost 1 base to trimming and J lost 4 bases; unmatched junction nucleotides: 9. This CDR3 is CASSQGVGGILETQYF. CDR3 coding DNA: TGCGCCAGCAGCCAAGGGGTGGGAGGGATCCTAGAGACCCAGTACTTC.

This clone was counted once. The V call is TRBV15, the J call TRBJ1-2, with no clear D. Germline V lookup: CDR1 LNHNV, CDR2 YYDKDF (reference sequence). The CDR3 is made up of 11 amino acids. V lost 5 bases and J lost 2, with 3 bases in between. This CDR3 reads CATSGNYGYTF. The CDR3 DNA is TGTGCCACCAGCGGGAACTATGGCTACACCTTC.

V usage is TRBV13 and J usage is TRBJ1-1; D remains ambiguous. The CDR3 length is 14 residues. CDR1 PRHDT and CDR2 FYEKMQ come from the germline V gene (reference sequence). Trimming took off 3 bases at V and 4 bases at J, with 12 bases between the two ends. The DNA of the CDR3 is TGTGCCAGCAGCTTTGACCTAATCGGCACTGAAGCTTTCTTT. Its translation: CASSFDLIGTEAFF.

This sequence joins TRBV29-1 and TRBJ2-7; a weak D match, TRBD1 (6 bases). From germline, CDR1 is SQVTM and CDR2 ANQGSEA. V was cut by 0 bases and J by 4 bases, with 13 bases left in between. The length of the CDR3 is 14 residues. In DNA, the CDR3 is TGCAGCGTTGAAGAGACAGGAGCACGGTACGAGCAGTACTTC. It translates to CSVEETGARYEQYF.

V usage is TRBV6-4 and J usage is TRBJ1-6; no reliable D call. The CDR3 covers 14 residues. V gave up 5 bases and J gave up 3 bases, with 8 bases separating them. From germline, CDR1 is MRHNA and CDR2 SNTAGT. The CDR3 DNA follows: TGTGCCAGCAGTCAGAATAACTATAATTCACCCCTCCACTTT. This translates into CASSQNNYNSPLHF.

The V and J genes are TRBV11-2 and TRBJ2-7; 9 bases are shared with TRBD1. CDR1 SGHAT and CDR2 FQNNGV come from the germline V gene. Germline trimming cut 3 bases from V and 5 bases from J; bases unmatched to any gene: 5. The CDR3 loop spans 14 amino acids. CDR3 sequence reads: CASSFGTGSHEQYF. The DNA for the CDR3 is TGTGCCAGCAGCTTCGGGACAGGGTCCCACGAGCAGTACTTC. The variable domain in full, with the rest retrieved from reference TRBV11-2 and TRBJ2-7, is EAGVAQSPRYKIIEKRQSVAFWCNPISGHATLYWYQQILGQGPKLLIQFQNNGVVDDSQLPKDRFSAERLKGVDSTLKIQPAKLEDSAVYLCASSFGTGSHEQYFGPGTRLTVT.

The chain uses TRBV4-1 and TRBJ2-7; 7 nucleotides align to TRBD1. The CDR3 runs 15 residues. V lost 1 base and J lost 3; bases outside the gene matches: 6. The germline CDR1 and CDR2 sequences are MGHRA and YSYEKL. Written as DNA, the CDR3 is TGCGCCAGCAGCCAAGTTGATGCAGGGGGCTACGAGCAGTACTTC. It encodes CASSQVDAGGYEQYF.

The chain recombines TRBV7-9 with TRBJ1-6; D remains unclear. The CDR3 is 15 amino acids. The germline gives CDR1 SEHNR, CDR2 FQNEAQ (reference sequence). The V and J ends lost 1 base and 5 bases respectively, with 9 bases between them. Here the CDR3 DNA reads TGTGCCAGCAGCTTAGGGGGAGGGAATAATTCACCCCTCCACTTT. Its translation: CASSLGGGNNSPLHF.

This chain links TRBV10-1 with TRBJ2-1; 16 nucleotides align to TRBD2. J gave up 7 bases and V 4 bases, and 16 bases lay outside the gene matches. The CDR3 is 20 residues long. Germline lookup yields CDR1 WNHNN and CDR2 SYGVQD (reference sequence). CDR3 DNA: TGCGCCAGCAGTGGCCGGTCCGGGACTAGCGGGGGGGCCGGAGTAAATGAGCAGTTCTTC. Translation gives CASSGRSGTSGGAGVNEQFF.

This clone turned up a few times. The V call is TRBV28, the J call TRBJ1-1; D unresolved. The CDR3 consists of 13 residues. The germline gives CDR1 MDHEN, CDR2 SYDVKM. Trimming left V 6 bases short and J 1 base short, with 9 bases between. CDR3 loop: CASSPLWNTEAFF. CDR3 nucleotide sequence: TGTGCCAGCAGCCCGCTGTGGAACACTGAAGCTTTCTTT.